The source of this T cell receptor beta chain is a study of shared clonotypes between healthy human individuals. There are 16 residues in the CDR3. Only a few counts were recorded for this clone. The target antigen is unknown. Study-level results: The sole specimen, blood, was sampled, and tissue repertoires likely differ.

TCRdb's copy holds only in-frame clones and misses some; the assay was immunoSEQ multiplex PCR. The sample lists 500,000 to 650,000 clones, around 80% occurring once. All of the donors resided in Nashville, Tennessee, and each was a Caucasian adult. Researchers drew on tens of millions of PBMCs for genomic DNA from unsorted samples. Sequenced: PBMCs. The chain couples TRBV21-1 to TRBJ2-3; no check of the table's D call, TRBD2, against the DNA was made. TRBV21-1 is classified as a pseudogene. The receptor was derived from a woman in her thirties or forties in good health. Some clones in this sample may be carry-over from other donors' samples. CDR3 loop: CASSRVLRIGTDTQYF. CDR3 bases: TGTGCCAGCAGCCGCGTCCTAAGAATCGGCACAGATACGCAGTATTTT.